The rows below give T cell receptor beta chains drawn from one sample of a study of CD8+CD57+ T cells in acquired aplastic anemia. TCRdb redid the calling of the reads with MiXCR, one entry per CDR3 protein. The sample includes hundreds of thousands of distinct CDR3 sequences, over 25% seen only once; the top ten take roughly 0.89%. Sequencing was performed on sorted CD4+, CD8+, or CD8+CD57+ T cells (not recorded which) from PBMCs. The receptor source for this set is a human donor with aplastic anemia. Each CDR3 is given without its conserved first and last residue. The D gene is left open where the match is weak.

CDR3 protein,D gene,V gene
ASSHTDSPYEQY,-,TRBV4-3
SARDRQRGRTEAF,-,TRBV20-1
ASSEGHTIGEQY,-,TRBV9
ASSLGSGGYTGELF,TRBD2,TRBV7-6
ASGPSGSLSEQF,TRBD2,TRBV24-1
SAPIQGGQDYGYT,TRBD1,TRBV20-1
AWITEGTSPLH,-,TRBV30
ASSLGREYEQY,-,TRBV5-1
ASSLTRGSPLH,-,TRBV7-2
ASSFNAGPNTGELF,-,TRBV5-5
ASGYSRDRYVSNQPQH,TRBD1,TRBV6-2/TRBV6-3
SAKQLDTQY,-,TRBV20-1
ASSLAGSNQPQH,-,TRBV7-2
ATSGLAWGEQF,TRBD2,TRBV24-1
SVPTRQNSYEQY,-,TRBV20-1
ASKRSANTGELF,-,TRBV11-1
ASSEDYMGMTEAF,-,TRBV2
ASSLGTSASYEQY,TRBD2,TRBV7-3
ASSPQVNTEAF,-,TRBV5-1
SALTSGGQETQY,TRBD2,TRBV20-1
ASSGTAGYGYT,-,TRBV10-2
ASSQVLGRGVDTQY,-,TRBV4-2
ATSVGSDRGEDTQY,TRBD1,TRBV24-1
AIRPGLSSYEQY,-,TRBV10-3
ATSRADVGTEAF,-,TRBV15
ASSRDNTDTQY,-,TRBV12-3/TRBV12-4
ATSDPGRIYGYT,-,TRBV24-1
SASGQWDGYT,-,TRBV29-1
ASSYQGPPRETQY,-,TRBV2
ASSEDRYEQY,-,TRBV2